This T cell receptor (beta chain) is drawn from a study of blood T cell repertoires in COVID-19. Sequencing used immunoSEQ multiplex PCR; TCRdb keeps in-frame clones, though not all of them. This sample has about 200,000 clones, with 85% to 90% found just once. V gave up 3 bases and J gave up 4 bases, with 10 bases separating them. This CDR3 comprises 14 residues. From germline, CDR1 is LNHDA and CDR2 SQIVND (reference sequence). Comment on this clone: The same CDR3 arises from other DNA sequences in this sample as well.

The sample comprised peripheral blood. V gene TRBV19 combines with J gene TRBJ1-3; possibly TRBD1 for D (5 bases). This TCR was sampled from a man aged 55 to 70 with acute or convalescent COVID-19. The CDR3 DNA reads TGTGCCAGTAGTATCGGGGGGACCGGAAACACCATATATTTT. This codes for CASSIGGTGNTIYF.